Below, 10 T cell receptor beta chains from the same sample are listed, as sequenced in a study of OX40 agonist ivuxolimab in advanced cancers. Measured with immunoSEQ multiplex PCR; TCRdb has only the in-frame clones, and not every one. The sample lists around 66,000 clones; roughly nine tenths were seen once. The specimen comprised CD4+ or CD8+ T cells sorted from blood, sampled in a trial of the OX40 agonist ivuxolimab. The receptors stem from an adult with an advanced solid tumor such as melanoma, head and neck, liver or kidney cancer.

The CDR3 DNA is TGTGCCAGTAGCAGGGCGGGTATCTCCTACAATGAGCAGTTCTTC. This codes for CASSRAGISYNEQFF. The V gene is TRBV19, the J gene TRBJ2-1; D possibly matches TRBD1 or TRBD2 (5 bases each). The CDR3 runs 15 residues. Trimming shortened V by 6 bases and J by 0 bases, and 12 bases separated the two germline ends. Per the germline V gene, CDR1 is LNHDA and CDR2 is SQIVND (reference sequence).

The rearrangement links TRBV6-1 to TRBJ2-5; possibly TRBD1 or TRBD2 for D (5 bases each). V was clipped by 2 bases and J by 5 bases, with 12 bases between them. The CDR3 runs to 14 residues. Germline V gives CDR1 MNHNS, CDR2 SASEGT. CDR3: CASSERGVRETQYF. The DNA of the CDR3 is TGTGCCAGCAGTGAAAGGGGAGTCCGGGAGACCCAGTACTTC.

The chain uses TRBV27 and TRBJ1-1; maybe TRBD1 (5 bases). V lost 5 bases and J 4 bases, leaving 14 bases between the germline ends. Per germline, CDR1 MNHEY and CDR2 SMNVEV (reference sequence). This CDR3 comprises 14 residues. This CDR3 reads CASSPLAGSTEAFF. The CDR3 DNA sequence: TGTGCCAGCAGTCCCCTAGCAGGGAGCACTGAAGCTTTCTTT.

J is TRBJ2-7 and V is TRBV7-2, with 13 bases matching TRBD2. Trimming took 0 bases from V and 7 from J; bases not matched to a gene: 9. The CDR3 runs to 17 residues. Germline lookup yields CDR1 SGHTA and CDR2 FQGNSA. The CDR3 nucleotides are TGTGCCAGCAGCTTAGCGCGGACTAGCGGGGGCATTGGGGAGCAGTACTTC. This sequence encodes CASSLARTSGGIGEQYF.

The CDR3 is CANTKGLAGGEAFYEQYF. DNA of the CDR3: TGCGCCAATACAAAGGGACTAGCGGGAGGAGAGGCCTTCTACGAGCAGTACTTC. This chain links TRBV5-1 with TRBJ2-7; 15 bases are a match to TRBD2. The CDR3 has 18 amino acids. Losses at the gene ends were 9 bases for V and 3 bases for J; bases not matched to a gene: 16. Per the germline V gene, CDR1 is SGHRS and CDR2 is YFSETQ.

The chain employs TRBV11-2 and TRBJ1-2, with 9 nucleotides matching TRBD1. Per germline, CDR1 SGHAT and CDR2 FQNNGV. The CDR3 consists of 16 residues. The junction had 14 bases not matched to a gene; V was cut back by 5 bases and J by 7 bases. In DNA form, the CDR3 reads TGTGCCAGCAGCCCTGGACAGGGGCTCGCCTTCGGTGGCTACACCTTC. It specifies CASSPGQGLAFGGYTF.

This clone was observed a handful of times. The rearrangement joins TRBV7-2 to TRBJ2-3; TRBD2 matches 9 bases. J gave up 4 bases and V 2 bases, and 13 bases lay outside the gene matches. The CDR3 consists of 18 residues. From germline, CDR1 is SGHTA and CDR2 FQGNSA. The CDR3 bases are TGTGCCAGCAGCTTATCGCCTGTAGGGCGGGAGGGGGCAGATACGCAGTATTTT. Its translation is CASSLSPVGREGADTQYF.

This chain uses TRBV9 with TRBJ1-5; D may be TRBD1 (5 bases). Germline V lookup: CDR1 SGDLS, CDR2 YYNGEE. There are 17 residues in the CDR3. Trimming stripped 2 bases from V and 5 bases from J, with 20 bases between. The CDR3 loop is CASSVTPGPPSYQPQHF. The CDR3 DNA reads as TGTGCCAGCAGCGTCACCCCGGGACCGCCGTCATATCAGCCCCAGCATTTT. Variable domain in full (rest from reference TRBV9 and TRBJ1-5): DSGVTQTPKHLITATGQRVTLRCSPRSGDLSVYWYQQSLDQGLQFLIQYYNGEERAKGNILERFSAQQFPDLHSELNLSSLELGDSALYFCASSVTPGPPSYQPQHFGDGTRLSIL.

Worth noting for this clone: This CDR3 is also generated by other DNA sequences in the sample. CDR3 protein: CASSLVGTDTQYF. CDR3 DNA sequence: TGCGCCAGCAGCCTTGTGGGGACAGATACGCAGTATTTT. The genes are TRBV5-1 and TRBJ2-3, with D uncertain. Deletions cut 4 bases from V and 3 bases from J, with 9 bases between. Germline assignment: CDR1 SGHRS and CDR2 YFSETQ. CDR3 length: 13 residues. Full variable domain (rest looked up from reference TRBV5-1 and TRBJ2-3): KAGVTQTPRYLIKTRGQQVTLSCSPISGHRSVSWYQQTPGQGLQFLFEYFSETQRNKGNFPGRFSGRQFSNSRSEMNVSTLELGDSALYLCASSLVGTDTQYFGPGTRLTVL.

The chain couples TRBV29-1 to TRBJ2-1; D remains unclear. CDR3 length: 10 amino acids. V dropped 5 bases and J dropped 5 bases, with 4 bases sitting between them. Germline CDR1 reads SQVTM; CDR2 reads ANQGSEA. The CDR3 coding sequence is TGCAGCGTTACGCACAATGAGCAGTTCTTC. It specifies CSVTHNEQFF.